The 9 T cell receptor beta chains below all came from one sample that was sequenced in a study of blood T cell repertoires in COVID-19. TCRdb's copy holds only in-frame clones and misses some; the assay was immunoSEQ multiplex PCR. The sample includes some 69,000 clones, approximately 80% of them seen just once. Material: peripheral blood. These TCRs come from a man at least 80 years old with active or convalescent COVID-19.

The chain recombines TRBV18 with TRBJ2-7, with TRBD2 identical over 13 bases. This CDR3 is built from 15 residues. V lost 3 bases to trimming and J lost 7 bases; unmatched junction nucleotides: 6. Germline CDR1 reads KGHSH; CDR2 reads LQKENI. CDR3 sequence (DNA): TGTGCCAGCTCACCGGGGGGGACTAGCGGGAAAGAGCAGTACTTC. Translating it yields CASSPGGTSGKEQYF.

This clone was recorded once. The chain has TRBV6-4 and TRBJ2-1; D is unclear. CDR3 length: 14 amino acids. Germline values: CDR1 MRHNA, CDR2 SNTAGT. Trimming cost V 4 bases and J 0 bases, with 7 bases left between them. CDR3 loop: CASSVESSYNEQFF. The CDR3 DNA follows: TGTGCCAGCAGTGTAGAGAGCTCCTACAATGAGCAGTTCTTC.

J is TRBJ2-2 and V is TRBV10-3; 7 positions match TRBD1. Per germline, CDR1 ENHRY and CDR2 SYGVKD. CDR3 length equals 14 residues. Trimming removed 10 bases from V and 2 bases from J; junction bases left unmatched: 7. CDR3 loop: CATKDRENTGELFF. CDR3 in DNA: TGTGCCACCAAAGACAGGGAAAACACCGGGGAGCTGTTTTTT.

The DNA for the CDR3 is TGTGCCAGCAGAGAGGACAGGGGGATTATTAACGGCGGCTACACCTTC. Translated, it gives CASREDRGIINGGYTF. The V and J genes are TRBV6-6 and TRBJ1-2; TRBD1 aligns across 10 bases. The length of the CDR3 is 16 residues. CDR1 is MNHNY, CDR2 SVGAGI, per germline (reference sequence). V lost 6 bases and J lost 8; bases outside the gene matches: 15.

The chain carries TRBV11-2 and TRBJ1-4; 8 bases fit TRBD1. Germline CDR1 SGHAT, CDR2 FQNNGV. The CDR3 loop spans 16 amino acids. Trimming removed 3 bases from V and 7 bases from J; junction bases left unmatched: 10. This chain's CDR3 is CASSFGSGGLGEKLFF. For the CDR3, the DNA is TGTGCCAGCAGCTTCGGGTCAGGGGGCTTGGGTGAAAAACTGTTTTTT.

CDR3 DNA sequence: TGTGCCAGCAGTTACGAGGGCCGAAACTATGGCTACACCTTC. Translation gives CASSYEGRNYGYTF. This chain links TRBV6-5 with TRBJ1-2; D call uncertain. Trimming cost V 2 bases and J 2 bases, with 9 bases left between them. The CDR3 covers 14 residues. The germline V gene has CDR1 MNHEY and CDR2 SVGAGI.

This clone has only a few counts. This chain links TRBV3-1 (or the pseudogene TRBV3-2) with TRBJ2-1; 9 bases align to TRBD2. Trimming cost V 4 bases and J 15 bases; bases outside gene matches: 19. Germline CDR1 and CDR2: LGHDT and YNNKEL (reference sequence). This CDR3 comprises 16 residues. The CDR3 is CASSRIAGVGPAVWFF. As DNA, the CDR3 is TGTGCCAGCAGCCGGATAGCGGGGGTGGGTCCGGCCGTCTGGTTCTTC.

This clone was seen a few times. CDR3 nucleotides: TGTGCCAGCAGCTCTTCGCAGGGGGCGTCTGGAAACACCATATATTTT. This translates into CASSSSQGASGNTIYF. The rearrangement joins TRBV7-9 to TRBJ1-3; TRBD1 aligns across 8 bases. The CDR3 runs 16 residues. From germline, CDR1 is SEHNR and CDR2 FQNEAQ (reference sequence). V dropped 4 bases and J dropped 1; count of bases not matched to a gene: 6.

The rearrangement joins TRBV7-9 to TRBJ1-3; D may be TRBD1 (6 bases). Germline V gene data show CDR1 as SEHNR and CDR2 as FQNEAQ (reference sequence). The ends were cut back, 5 bases at V and 3 bases at J, with 14 bases in the middle. This CDR3 is 15 amino acids long. The CDR3 protein is CASSLGQGLGNTIYF. In DNA form, the CDR3 reads TGTGCCAGCAGCCTGGGGCAGGGGCTTGGAAACACCATATATTTT.